The rows below give T cell receptor beta chains drawn from one sample of a study of blood T cell repertoires in COVID-19. TCRdb's table, derived via immunoSEQ multiplex PCR, lists solely in-frame clones and lacks some. This sample has roughly 250,000 clones; roughly 91% occur once, and the top ten carry about 2.5%. The sequenced sample was PBMCs or T cells enriched from blood (not recorded which). The receptors come from a middle-aged woman with acute COVID-19. Both conserved end residues are trimmed from each CDR3.

j_gene,v_gene,CDR3aa
TRBJ1-2,TRBV27,ASSPQANYGYT
TRBJ1-2,TRBV9,ASSVGESRSGYT
TRBJ1-2,TRBV28,ASLTDRGYYGYT
TRBJ2-6,TRBV7-9,ASSPIDRGSGANVLT
TRBJ1-3,TRBV5-1,ASSLAGQGSGNTIY
TRBJ2-7,TRBV19,ASSIRAGGGTTYEQY
TRBJ2-7,TRBV10-3,AIRGTSTDEQY
TRBJ1-2,TRBV18,ASSSPGTETSNYGYT
TRBJ1-4,TRBV7-2,ASSSKTGTGNEKLF
TRBJ2-3,TRBV9,ASGTGQGATDTQY
TRBJ2-1,TRBV12-2,ASRFSPRREDNEQF
TRBJ2-2,TRBV7-2,ASSLETSGGASGELF
TRBJ2-1,TRBV29-1,SVRVRDNEQF
TRBJ2-3,TRBV7-9,ASSIVVGGTTDTQY
TRBJ2-3,TRBV9,ASSVRGTSGSTDTQY
TRBJ1-2,TRBV24-1,ATSPDLSYGYT
TRBJ2-3,TRBV7-2,ASNHRATDTQY
TRBJ1-1,TRBV12-3/TRBV12-4,ASSFSTTDEAF
TRBJ1-1,TRBV27,ASSPGTGGSNTEAF
TRBJ1-6,TRBV5-3,ARSTIGRGSNSPLH
TRBJ2-1,TRBV5-5,ASSLFRQNEQF
TRBJ2-3,TRBV6-4,ASSVKGEGTDTQY
TRBJ1-2,TRBV11-3,ASSYRAGGDYYGYT
TRBJ2-2,TRBV11-2,ASTVTNTGELF
TRBJ1-5,TRBV5-1,ASSLDGGMNQPQH
TRBJ2-3,TRBV19,ASSSTPGQGADTQY
TRBJ2-4,TRBV11-3,ASSYPKRENLRAKNIQY
TRBJ2-7,TRBV2,ASSGTTPYEQY
TRBJ1-5,TRBV28,ASSSYRDRGLSNQPQH
TRBJ1-2,TRBV9,ASSARQGFYGYT
TRBJ2-7,TRBV28,ASSPGTSGPSYEQY
TRBJ2-7,TRBV11-2,ASSTLTRTLGSYEQY
TRBJ1-4,TRBV7-6,ASSLAHRGRIPKLF
TRBJ2-7,TRBV14,ASSQGLPPYEQY
TRBJ1-1,TRBV30,ARRTANTEAF
TRBJ2-7,TRBV4-3,ASSQDWNAGKGEQY
TRBJ2-5,TRBV27,ASGILGTGGVETQY
TRBJ2-3,TRBV4-2,ASSPLGGDTQY
TRBJ2-1,TRBV6-6,ASRRQRGRNNEQF
TRBJ1-1,TRBV7-8,ASSFGQPMNTEAF
TRBJ1-1,TRBV2,ASSEARDRALNTEAF
TRBJ1-5,TRBV7-2,ASSSFQGGWQPQH
TRBJ2-3,TRBV14,ASSPGTSGRLVQY
TRBJ2-1,TRBV11-3,ASSLWATRQKF
TRBJ2-1,TRBV2,ASSERPRASASINEQF
TRBJ2-3,TRBV20-1,SASQAGGVDTQY
TRBJ2-7,TRBV7-2,ASSLDPETYEQY
TRBJ2-1,TRBV6-5,ASNRDGYNEQF
TRBJ2-1,TRBV9,ASSRTSLTASHEQF
TRBJ1-4,TRBV5-1,ASSLGGSATNEKLF
TRBJ2-5,TRBV2,ASSEPVRGQETQY
TRBJ2-7,TRBV4-2,ASSQEIAGGPYEQY
TRBJ1-2,TRBV12-3/TRBV12-4,ASSLSLNYGYT
TRBJ2-5,TRBV7-8,ASSLGGLAGGLETQY
TRBJ2-3,TRBV7-3,ASSLTGQGADTQY
TRBJ1-6,TRBV5-4,ASTMTGSDNSPLH
TRBJ1-5,TRBV9,ASSEGVSNQPQH
TRBJ1-1,TRBV29-1,SVRGLFGEAF
TRBJ1-2,TRBV2,ASSEGRQGRDGYT
TRBJ2-1,TRBV25-1,ASSERTSGIKNEQF